Listed below are T cell receptor beta chains from one sample, sequenced in a study of blood T cell repertoires in COVID-19. Assay: immunoSEQ multiplex PCR; the TCRdb copy retains only in-frame clones and omits some. The table has 56,000 or so clones, roughly 85% seen once. The sequencing input was peripheral blood. These receptor sequences come from a human donor in a cohort sampled during active COVID-19. The CDR3 runs from the conserved cysteine through the conserved F or W. D genes are given only for firm matches. Part of the rows lack a size; the others show once, few, many or a class for expanded clones.

v_call	j_call	clone_size	d_call	cdr3_aa	cdr3_nt
TRBV6-2/TRBV6-3	TRBJ2-3	NA	TRBD2	CASSIGGGYTDTQYF	TGTGCCAGCAGCATTGGGGGGGGTTACACAGATACGCAGTATTTT
TRBV4-1	TRBJ2-4	NA	NA	CASSQVDSGIPKNIQYF	TGCGCCAGCAGCCAAGTAGATAGCGGTATTCCCAAAAACATTCAGTACTTC
TRBV15	TRBJ1-1	NA	TRBD1	CATSRVQGSTEAFF	TGTGCCACCAGCAGAGTACAGGGGAGCACTGAAGCTTTCTTT
TRBV28	TRBJ1-4	NA	TRBD1	CASSLPGQGGEKLFF	TGTGCCAGCAGTTTGCCGGGACAGGGCGGGGAAAAACTGTTTTTT
TRBV19	TRBJ2-2	few	NA	CASGAFVGELFF	TGTGCCAGTGGGGCATTTGTCGGGGAGCTGTTTTTT
TRBV6-5	TRBJ1-1	NA	TRBD1	CASRAWDRGDTEAFF	TGTGCCAGCAGGGCCTGGGACAGGGGAGACACTGAAGCTTTCTTT
TRBV6-5	TRBJ1-1	NA	NA	CASNPGGVTEAFF	TGTGCCAGCAACCCGGGGGGGGTGACTGAAGCTTTCTTT
TRBV5-1	TRBJ2-1	NA	TRBD2	CASSLGTSGYNEQFF	TGCGCCAGCAGCCTCGGGACTAGCGGTTACAATGAGCAGTTCTTC
TRBV28	TRBJ1-5	NA	NA	CASSLAGGGNQPQHF	TGTGCCAGCAGTTTAGCCGGGGGGGGCAATCAGCCCCAGCATTTT
TRBV15	TRBJ2-3	once	NA	CATHPGGTDTQYF	TGTGCCACCCACCCGGGGGGCACAGATACGCAGTATTTT
TRBV2	TRBJ2-1	NA	NA	CATRTTGREQFF	TGTGCCACCCGAACCACAGGGCGTGAGCAGTTCTTC
TRBV2	TRBJ2-7	NA	TRBD2	CASSVGLAGEYEQYF	TGTGCCAGCAGTGTAGGGCTAGCGGGAGAATACGAGCAGTACTTC
TRBV2	TRBJ2-3	NA	NA	CASSPDGVRKDTQYF	TGTGCCAGCAGTCCGGACGGGGTGCGCAAAGATACGCAGTATTTT
TRBV28	TRBJ1-6	NA	TRBD1	CASRWDRGNSPLHF	TGTGCCAGCCGATGGGACAGGGGGAATTCACCCCTCCACTTT
TRBV15	TRBJ1-1	once	NA	CATSRTGSARTEAFF	TGTGCCACCAGCAGAACAGGGTCGGCCAGGACTGAAGCTTTCTTT
TRBV15	TRBJ2-5	NA	NA	CATSRGLGGKETQYF	TGTGCCACCAGCAGAGGATTGGGGGGTAAAGAGACCCAGTACTTC
TRBV5-4	TRBJ2-2	NA	NA	CASSSGGRGLTGELFF	TGTGCCAGCAGCTCGGGGGGCAGGGGGCTTACCGGGGAGCTGTTTTTT
TRBV24-1	TRBJ2-2	once	NA	CATSDLGRDTGELFF	TGTGCCACCAGTGATTTAGGGCGGGACACCGGGGAGCTGTTTTTT
TRBV10-3	TRBJ1-1	NA	NA	CAISDGGTNTEAFF	TGTGCCATCAGTGATGGGGGGACGAACACTGAAGCTTTCTTT
TRBV7-6	TRBJ2-6	few	TRBD1	CASSPTGGSSGANVLTF	TGTGCCAGCAGCCCAACAGGGGGATCCTCTGGGGCCAACGTCCTGACTTTC
TRBV7-2	TRBJ2-7	NA	TRBD2	CASSLGGRELNEQYF	TGTGCCAGCAGCTTAGGCGGGAGGGAATTGAACGAGCAGTACTTC
TRBV2	TRBJ2-3	NA	TRBD1	CASSRDRGPADTQYF	TGTGCCTCTAGTCGGGACAGGGGGCCTGCAGATACGCAGTATTTT
TRBV20-1	TRBJ2-1	NA	NA	CSAQYNEQFF	TGCAGTGCCCAGTACAATGAGCAGTTCTTC
TRBV29-1	TRBJ2-1	NA	NA	CSVPPDYGNEQFF	TGCAGCGTTCCACCCGACTACGGCAATGAGCAGTTCTTC
TRBV10-2	TRBJ2-1	few	TRBD2	CASKYSGRGLRTGLNRAYNEQFF	TGCGCCAGCAAGTATAGCGGGAGAGGTCTCCGGACGGGGTTAAATCGGGCCTACAATGAGCAGTTCTTC
TRBV28	TRBJ1-5	NA	NA	CASSFFYRDGQPQHF	TGTGCCAGCAGCTTCTTCTACAGGGATGGTCAGCCCCAGCATTTT
TRBV20-1	TRBJ1-5	NA	NA	CSASVGGYSNQPQHF	TGCAGTGCTAGTGTGGGAGGGTATAGCAATCAGCCCCAGCATTTT
TRBV5-4	TRBJ2-7	NA	TRBD2	CASSLGLAGYEEQYF	TGTGCCAGCAGCTTGGGACTAGCGGGGTACGAAGAGCAGTACTTC